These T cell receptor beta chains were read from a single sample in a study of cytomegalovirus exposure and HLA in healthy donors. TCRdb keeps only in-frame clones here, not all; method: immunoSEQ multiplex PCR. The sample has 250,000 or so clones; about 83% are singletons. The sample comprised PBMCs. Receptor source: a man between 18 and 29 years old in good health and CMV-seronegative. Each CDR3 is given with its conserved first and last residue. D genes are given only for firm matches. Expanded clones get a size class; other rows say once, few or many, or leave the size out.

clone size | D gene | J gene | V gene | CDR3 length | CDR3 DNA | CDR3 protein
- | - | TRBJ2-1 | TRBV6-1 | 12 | TGTGCCAGCAGTGAATGGGGCGATGAGCAGTTCTTC | CASSEWGDEQFF
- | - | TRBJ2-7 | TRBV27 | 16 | TGTGCCAGCAGTCCGAGTTTAGGGGCCGCGGCCTACGAGCAGTACTTC | CASSPSLGAAAYEQYF
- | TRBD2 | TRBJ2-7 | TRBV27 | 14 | TGTGCCAGCAGTTCCGGGACTACCGCCTACGAGCAGTACTTC | CASSSGTTAYEQYF
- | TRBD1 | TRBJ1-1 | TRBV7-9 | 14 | TGTGCCAGCAGCTTAAGCCGGGACAGGGACAAAGCTTTCTTT | CASSLSRDRDKAFF
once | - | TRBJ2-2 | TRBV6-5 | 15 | TGTGCCAGCAATACCTTATCAGGGGTCACCGGGGAGCTGTTTTTT | CASNTLSGVTGELFF
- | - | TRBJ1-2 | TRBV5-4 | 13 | TGTGCCAGCAGCTTGAGGAATGAGGATGGCTACACCTTC | CASSLRNEDGYTF
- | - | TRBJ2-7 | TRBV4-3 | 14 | TGCGCCAGCAGCCAAGGCTCGGGTGCCTACGAGCAGTACTTC | CASSQGSGAYEQYF
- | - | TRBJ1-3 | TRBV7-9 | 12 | TGTGCCAGCAGCCAGTTGGTAAACACCATATATTTT | CASSQLVNTIYF
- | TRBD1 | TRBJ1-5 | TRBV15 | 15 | TGTGCCACCAGCAGAGGAGGACAGGGGGCGGGGGCCCAGCATTTT | CATSRGGQGAGAQHF
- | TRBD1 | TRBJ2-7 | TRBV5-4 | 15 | TGTGCCAGCAGCTTGGCGGGGACAGGGCTCTACGAGCAGTACTTC | CASSLAGTGLYEQYF
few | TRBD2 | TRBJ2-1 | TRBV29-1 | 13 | TGCAGCGTTCGGCTAGCGGACTACAATGAGCAGTTCTTC | CSVRLADYNEQFF
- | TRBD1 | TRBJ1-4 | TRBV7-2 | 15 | TGTGCCAGCAGCCTTGGACAGGGAGGTTACGAAAAACTGTTTTTT | CASSLGQGGYEKLFF
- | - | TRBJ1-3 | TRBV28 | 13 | TGTGCCAGCAGCCCGGGCTCTGGAAACACCATATATTTT | CASSPGSGNTIYF
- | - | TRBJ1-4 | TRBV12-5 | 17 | TGTGCTAGTGGTTTGGTACGTGGGGACACTTATTATGAAAAACTGTTTTTT | CASGLVRGDTYYEKLFF
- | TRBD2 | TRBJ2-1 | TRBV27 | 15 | TGTGCCAGCAGTTTATTCAGCGGGACCTACAATGAGCAGTTCTTC | CASSLFSGTYNEQFF
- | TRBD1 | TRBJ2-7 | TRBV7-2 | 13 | TGTGCCAGCAGCCCGGACGGGACAGGCCAGCAGTACTTC | CASSPDGTGQQYF
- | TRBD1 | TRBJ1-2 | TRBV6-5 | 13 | TGTGCCAGCAGTTCCGACAGGGTGGGTGGCTACACCTTC | CASSSDRVGGYTF
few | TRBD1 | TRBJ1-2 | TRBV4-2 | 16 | TGTGCCAGCAGCCAAGGACAGGGGGCCCTTACAGTTGGCTACACCTTC | CASSQGQGALTVGYTF
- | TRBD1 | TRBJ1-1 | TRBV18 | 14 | TGTGCCAGCTCAGGGGGACAGAAGAACACTGAAGCTTTCTTT | CASSGGQKNTEAFF
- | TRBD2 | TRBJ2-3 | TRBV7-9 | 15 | TGTGCCAGCAGCTCTCAACTAGCGGGTCAAGATACGCAGTATTTT | CASSSQLAGQDTQYF
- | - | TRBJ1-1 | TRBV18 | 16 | TGTGCCAGCTCACCACGACTCCCAGGACCGGGGACTGAAGCTTTCTTT | CASSPRLPGPGTEAFF
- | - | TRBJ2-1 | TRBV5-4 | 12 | TGTGCCAGCAGCTTTGGACAGTCGGAGCAGTTCTTC | CASSFGQSEQFF
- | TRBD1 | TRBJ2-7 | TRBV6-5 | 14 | TGTGCCAGCAGGATAACCACGACAGGGGTCGAGCAGTACTTC | CASRITTTGVEQYF
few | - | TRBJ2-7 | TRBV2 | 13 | TGTGCCAGCAGTGAAGAAGGGAGGTACGAGCAGTACTTC | CASSEEGRYEQYF
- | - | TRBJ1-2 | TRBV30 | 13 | TGTGCCTGGGACCCGCGGGAGGGCTATGGCTACACCTTC | CAWDPREGYGYTF
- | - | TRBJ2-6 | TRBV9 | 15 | TGTGCCAGCAGCGTAGGAGGATCCGGGGCCAACGTCCTGACTTTC | CASSVGGSGANVLTF
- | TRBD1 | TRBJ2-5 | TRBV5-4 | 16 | TGTGCCAGCAGGTACGAGCTTGGACAGGCCGAAGAGACCCAGTACTTC | CASRYELGQAEETQYF
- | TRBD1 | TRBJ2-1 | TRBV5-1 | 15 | TGCGCCAGCAGCGAAGACAGGGGGCGATTAAATGAGCAGTTCTTC | CASSEDRGRLNEQFF
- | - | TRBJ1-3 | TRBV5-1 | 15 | TGCGCCAGCAGCTTGGAAGGGGTAACGGGAAACACCATATATTTT | CASSLEGVTGNTIYF
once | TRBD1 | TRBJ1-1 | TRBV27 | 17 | TGTGCCAGCACCCCGACCGGGACAGGGGGATTTTGGACTGAAGCTTTCTTT | CASTPTGTGGFWTEAFF
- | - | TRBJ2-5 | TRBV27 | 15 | TGTGCCAGCAGTTTATCCGGGACTCTTTGGGAGACCCAGTACTTC | CASSLSGTLWETQYF
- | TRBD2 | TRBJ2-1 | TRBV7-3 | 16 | TGTGCCAGCAGCTCCGGGACTAGCGGGAGGGCCCATGAGCAGTTCTTC | CASSSGTSGRAHEQFF
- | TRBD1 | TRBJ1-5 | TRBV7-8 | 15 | TGTGCCAGCAGCACTCGGGACAGGGGAGTTCAGCCCCAGCATTTT | CASSTRDRGVQPQHF
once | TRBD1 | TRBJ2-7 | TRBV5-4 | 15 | TGTGCCAGCAGCTTGCAAGGGGACAGGGACTACGAGCAGTACTTC | CASSLQGDRDYEQYF
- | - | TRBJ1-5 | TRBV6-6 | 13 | TGTGCCAGCACAGGGGTCCTCAATCAGCCCCAGCATTTT | CASTGVLNQPQHF
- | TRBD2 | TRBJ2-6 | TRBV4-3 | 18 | TGCGCCAGCAGCCATCCAGCGGGAGAAATCTCTGGGGCCAACGTCCTGACTTTC | CASSHPAGEISGANVLTF
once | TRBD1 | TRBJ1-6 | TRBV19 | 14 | TGTGCCAGTAGTTTAGGACAGGCCGATTCACCCCTCCACTTT | CASSLGQADSPLHF
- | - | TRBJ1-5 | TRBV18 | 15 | TGTGCCAGCTCACCTGAAGGCGGGCGAGGCCAGCCCCAGCATTTT | CASSPEGGRGQPQHF
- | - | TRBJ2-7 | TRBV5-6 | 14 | TGTGCCAGCAGCCGCCCCGGGGGTGATCTCGAGCAGTACTTC | CASSRPGGDLEQYF
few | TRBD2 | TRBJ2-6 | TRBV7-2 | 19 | TGTGCCAGCAGCTGGAGACTAGCGGGGTCAGGCTCTGGGGCCAACGTCCTGACTTTC | CASSWRLAGSGSGANVLTF
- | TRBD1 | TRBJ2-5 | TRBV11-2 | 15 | TGTGCCAGCAGCTATTCGACAGGGGCCCAAGAGACCCAGTACTTC | CASSYSTGAQETQYF
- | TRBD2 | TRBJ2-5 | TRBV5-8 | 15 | TGTGCCAGCAGCTTCTCAAGCGGGGTCGGGGAGACCCAGTACTTC | CASSFSSGVGETQYF
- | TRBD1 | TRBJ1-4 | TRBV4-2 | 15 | TGTGCCAGCAGCCAAGCCGGGACAGGAGGGGAAAAACTGTTTTTT | CASSQAGTGGEKLFF
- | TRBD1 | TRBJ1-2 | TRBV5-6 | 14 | TGTGCCAGCAGCTTGGGGGACAGACACTATGGCTACACCTTC | CASSLGDRHYGYTF
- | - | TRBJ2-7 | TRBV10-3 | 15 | TGTGCCATCAGCTCTTCACCGGACAGCTCCTACGAGCAGTACTTC | CAISSSPDSSYEQYF
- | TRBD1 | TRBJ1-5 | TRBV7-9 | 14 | TGTGCCAGCAGCATCACAGGGGGTAATCAGCCCCAGCATTTT | CASSITGGNQPQHF
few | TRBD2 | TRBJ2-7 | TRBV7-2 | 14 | TGTGCCAGCAGCGCCCGACTAGCCGCAACCGAGCAGTACTTC | CASSARLAATEQYF
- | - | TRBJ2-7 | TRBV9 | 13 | TGTGCCAGCAGCGTAGGGCAGGTGGAAGAGCAGTACTTC | CASSVGQVEEQYF
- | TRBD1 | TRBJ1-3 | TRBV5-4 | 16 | TGTGCCAGCAGCGTGGGGGGACAGGGGAAGGGAAACACCATATATTTT | CASSVGGQGKGNTIYF
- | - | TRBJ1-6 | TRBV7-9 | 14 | TGTGCCAGCAGAGCGGGGGAATTCTATTCACCCCTCCACTTT | CASRAGEFYSPLHF
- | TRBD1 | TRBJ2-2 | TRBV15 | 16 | TGTGCCACCAGCAGAGACCCGAGACAGGGGGCCGGGGAGCTGTTTTTT | CATSRDPRQGAGELFF
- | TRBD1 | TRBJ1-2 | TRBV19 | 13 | TGTGCCAGTACCCAGGGGGGAGACTATGGCTACACCTTC | CASTQGGDYGYTF
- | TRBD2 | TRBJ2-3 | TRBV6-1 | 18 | TGTGCCAGCAGTGATTGGGTTAGGAGCGGGAGGGCAACAGATACGCAGTATTTT | CASSDWVRSGRATDTQYF